The clone carrying this T cell receptor (beta chain) was seen just once. This sample is part of a study of blood T cells in healthy people across ages. A second about 7 to 12 cycle PCR used barcoded and J-beta primers. TCRdb ran MiXCR on the 5' RACE reads and lists one entry per CDR3 protein. The table shows about 780,000 distinct CDR3 sequences, with approximately 24% occurring only once. Germline lookup yields CDR1 MNHEY and CDR2 SMNVEV (reference sequence). The CDR3 covers 14 residues. The J segment lost 2 bases and the V segment lost 8 bases, leaving 7 bases of the junction unmatched. The sample was also reused in another study, on T cells of mothers and their children. This second study says: The donors comprised about six children and their three healthy Caucasian mothers.

The TCR sequence derives from a boy aged 10-17 years in good health. Sample: blood. This chain connects TRBV27 to TRBJ1-2; 8 nucleotides agree with TRBD1. Here the CDR3 reads CASGPRQGNYGYTF. The CDR3 nucleotides read TGTGCCAGCGGTCCCAGACAGGGGAACTATGGCTACACCTTC.